This T cell receptor beta chain was captured in a study of spatial heterogeneity in lung cancer. Many counts were recorded for this clonotype. The antigen is undetermined. Trimming left V 4 bases short and J 4 bases short, with 7 bases between. The CDR3 contains 12 residues. Each molecule of TCR cDNA was tagged with one unique molecular identifier. TCRdb analysed the 5' RACE reads with MiXCR anew, one entry per CDR3 protein. The sample holds 20,000 to 25,000 distinct CDR3 sequences, around 4.3% seen once. Time point meaning: sample taken at primary tumor resection. Whole RNA, which was extracted from tumor, nontumor lung tissue or frozen PBMC, was sequenced without any cell sorting. General study findings and limits: Blood carried ubiquitous expanded tumor TCRs more at resection than follow-up.

This chain joins TRBV12-3 or TRBV12-4 and TRBJ1-1, with D uncertain. Source: PBMCs, taken at surgery. The TCR comes from a male donor with early-stage non-small cell lung cancer. In DNA, the CDR3 is TGTGCCAGCAGTTCCCGAGGCACTGAAGCTTTCTTT. Translated, it gives CASSSRGTEAFF.